This T cell receptor (beta chain) originates from a study of response to subunit inactivated influenza vaccine. Overall study findings and caveats: The study's authors posited that every seasonal influenza vaccination enlists few new T cells.

TCRdb processed the RT-PCR reads anew with MiXCR; each CDR3 protein has one entry. Of more than 150,000 distinct CDR3 sequences listed, around 9% are singletons. A few counts support this clonotype. Its matching antigen is unknown. Germline V gene lookup returns CDR1 LNHDA and CDR2 SQIVND (reference sequence). The CDR3 totals 16 residues. The V end lost 6 bases, the J end lost 0 bases, and 14 bases lay between the germline ends. This receptor was obtained from a man aged 45 to 65 who received an inactivated influenza vaccine. This specimen consisted of non-naive T cells sorted from PBMCs, obtained on the day of vaccination. The gene calls are TRBV19 and TRBJ2-2; D uncertain. The CDR3 DNA follows: TGTGCCAGTAGAAGGGTTCATACGACGAACACCGGGGAGCTGTTTTTT. Its translation is CASRRVHTTNTGELFF.